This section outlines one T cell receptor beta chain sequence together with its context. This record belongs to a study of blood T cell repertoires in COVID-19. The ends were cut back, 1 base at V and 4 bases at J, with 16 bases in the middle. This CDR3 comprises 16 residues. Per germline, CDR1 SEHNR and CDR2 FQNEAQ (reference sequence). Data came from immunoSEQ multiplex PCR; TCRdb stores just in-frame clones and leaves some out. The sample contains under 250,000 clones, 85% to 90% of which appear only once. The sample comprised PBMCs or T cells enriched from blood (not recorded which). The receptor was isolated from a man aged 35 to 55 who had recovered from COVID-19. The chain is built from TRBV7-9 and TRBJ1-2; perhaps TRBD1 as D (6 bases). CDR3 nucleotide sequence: TGTGCCAGCAGCTTAGGGGGGCTTGGTCCTGCCTATGGCTACACCTTC. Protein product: CASSLGGLGPAYGYTF.